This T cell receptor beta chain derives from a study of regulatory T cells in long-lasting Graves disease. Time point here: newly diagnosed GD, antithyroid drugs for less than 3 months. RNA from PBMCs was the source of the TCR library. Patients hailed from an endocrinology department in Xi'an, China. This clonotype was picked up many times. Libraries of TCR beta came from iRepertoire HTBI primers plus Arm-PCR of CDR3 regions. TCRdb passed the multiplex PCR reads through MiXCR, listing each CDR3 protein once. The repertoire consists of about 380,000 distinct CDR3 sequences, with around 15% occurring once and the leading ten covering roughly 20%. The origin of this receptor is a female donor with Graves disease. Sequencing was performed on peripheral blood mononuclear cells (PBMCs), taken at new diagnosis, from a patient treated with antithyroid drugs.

The CDR3 region has the DNA TGCAGTGCTAGTCCAGGGGCGCACTATGGCTACACCTTC. Translation: CSASPGAHYGYTF. The rearrangement uses TRBV20-1 and TRBJ1-2; maybe TRBD1 (6 bases). The germline V gene encodes CDR1 DFQATT and CDR2 SNEGSKA (reference sequence). The CDR3 length is 13 residues. Trimming stripped 3 bases from V and 3 bases from J, with 11 bases between.